The 4 T cell receptor beta chains presented below share a single source sample, sequenced in a study of T cell responses to AZD1222 COVID-19 vaccine. Libraries were prepared by immunoSEQ multiplex PCR; TCRdb keeps only in-frame clonotypes and omits some of them. The sample has under 150,000 clones; about 91% are singletons. The material was peripheral blood, obtained on day 0 of AZD1222 vaccination. All receptors derive from an adult in good health.

The chain recombines TRBV21-1 with TRBJ2-5. TRBV21-1 is a known pseudogene. The CDR3 runs to 16 residues. CDR3 DNA sequence: TGTGCCAGCAGCGAACCCGGGCCGACCGCCCAAGAGACCCAGTACTTC. This sequence encodes CASSEPGPTAQETQYF.

This chain connects TRBV5-1 to TRBJ2-7; D possibly corresponds to TRBD1 (6 bases). Germline CDR1 SGHRS, CDR2 YFSETQ. The CDR3 totals 16 residues. Trimming removed 4 bases at V and 0 bases at J, with 17 bases between. CDR3 in amino acids: CASSPGGQRSSYEQYF. The CDR3 coding sequence is TGCGCCAGCAGCCCGGGCGGACAGAGGTCCTCCTACGAGCAGTACTTC.

This clone showed up just once. This chain uses TRBV7-2 with TRBJ2-5; 9 bases fit TRBD2. The germline V gene encodes CDR1 SGHTA and CDR2 FQGNSA. This CDR3 region has 16 residues. V lost 3 bases, J lost 0 bases, and 5 bases stayed unmatched. The CDR3 is CASSLGGLAHQETQYF. The CDR3, as DNA: TGTGCCAGCAGCTTGGGGGGACTAGCACACCAAGAGACCCAGTACTTC.

The V call is TRBV6-2 or TRBV6-3, the J call TRBJ2-7, with TRBD2 matching over 14 bases. CDR1 and CDR2 (germline): MNHEY, SVGEGT. The CDR3 spans 17 residues. With V trimmed by 0 bases and J by 0 bases, 1 base remained unmatched. CDR3 sequence (DNA): TGTGCCAGCAGTTACTCGGGACTAGCGGGGGACTCCTACGAGCAGTACTTC. This gives the protein CASSYSGLAGDSYEQYF.